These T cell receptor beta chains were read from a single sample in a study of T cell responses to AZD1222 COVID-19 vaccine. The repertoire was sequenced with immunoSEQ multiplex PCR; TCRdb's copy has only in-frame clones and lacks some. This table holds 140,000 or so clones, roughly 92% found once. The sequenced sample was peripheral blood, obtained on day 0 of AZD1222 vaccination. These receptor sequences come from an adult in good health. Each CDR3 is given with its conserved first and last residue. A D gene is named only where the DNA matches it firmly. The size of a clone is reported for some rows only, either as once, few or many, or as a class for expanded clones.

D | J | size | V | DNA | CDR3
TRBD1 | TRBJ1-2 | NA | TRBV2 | TGTGCCAGCAGTGAACAGGGACAGCCCGACTATGGCTACACCTTC | CASSEQGQPDYGYTF
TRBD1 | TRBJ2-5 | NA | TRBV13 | TGTGCCAGCAGCTCCGGACAGGGCGAAGAGACCCAGTACTTC | CASSSGQGEETQYF
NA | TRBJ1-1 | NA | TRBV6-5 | TGTGCCAGCAGTACCCCCCGGGCAGGCCTTTGGGAAGCTTTCTTT | CASSTPRAGLWEAFF
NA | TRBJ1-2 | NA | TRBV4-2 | TGTGCCAGCAGCCAAGAGATGGGGGGGAACTATGGCTACACCTTC | CASSQEMGGNYGYTF
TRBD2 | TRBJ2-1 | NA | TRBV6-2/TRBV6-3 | TGTGCCAGCAGTTTAGCGGGAGGGAAGGTCAATGAGCAGTTCTTC | CASSLAGGKVNEQFF
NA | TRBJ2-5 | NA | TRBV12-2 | TGTGCAAGTCGCTTATTTCGGCAGGGGGCGATGGAGACCCAGTACTTC | CASRLFRQGAMETQYF
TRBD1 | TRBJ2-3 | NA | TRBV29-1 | TGCAGCGTTGAAGGGGGAAGAGGGGGACAGGGCACAGATACGCAGTATTTT | CSVEGGRGGQGTDTQYF
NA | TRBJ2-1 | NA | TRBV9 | TGTGCCAGCAGCGCCCTCTACAGGGAGGCCTCCTACAATGAGCAGTTCTTC | CASSALYREASYNEQFF
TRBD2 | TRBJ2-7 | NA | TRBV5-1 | TGCGCCAGCAGCTTGGGCGGGGGGGAGCAGTACTTC | CASSLGGGEQYF
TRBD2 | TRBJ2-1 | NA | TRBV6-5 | TGTGCCAGCAGTTACGCTAGCGGGAGCTATGAGCAGTTCTTC | CASSYASGSYEQFF
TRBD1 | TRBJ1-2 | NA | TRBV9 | TGTGCCAGCAGCGCGGGACAGGGGTGGAATGGCTACACCTTC | CASSAGQGWNGYTF
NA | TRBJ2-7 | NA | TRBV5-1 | TGCGCCAGCAGTCCTAGCGCCGAGTCCTACGAGCAGTACTTC | CASSPSAESYEQYF
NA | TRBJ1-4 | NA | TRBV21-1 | TGTGCCAGCAGCCGTCGACAGGGCAATGAAAAACTGTTTTTT | CASSRRQGNEKLFF
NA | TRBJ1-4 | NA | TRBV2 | TGTGCCAGCTCTCCATTTGAAAAACTGTTTTTT | CASSPFEKLFF
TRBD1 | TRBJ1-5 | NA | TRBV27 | TGTGCCAGCAGTTTTGTGGGTCGGCAGGGGGACAATCAGCCCCAGCATTTT | CASSFVGRQGDNQPQHF
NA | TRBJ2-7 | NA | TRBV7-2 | TGTGCCAGCAGCGGGCGGGCTGAACTCTCCTACGAGCAGTACTTC | CASSGRAELSYEQYF
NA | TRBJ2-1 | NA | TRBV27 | TGTGCCAGCAGTTACGGTCGGGGCTACAATGAGCAGTTCTTC | CASSYGRGYNEQFF
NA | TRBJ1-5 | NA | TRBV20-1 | TGCAGTGCTCTAGGGAATCAGCCCCAGCATTTT | CSALGNQPQHF
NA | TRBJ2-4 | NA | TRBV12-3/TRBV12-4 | TGTGCCAGCACCAGCCGGGCAGAAAACATTCAGTACTTC | CASTSRAENIQYF
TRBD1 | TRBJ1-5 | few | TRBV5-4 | TGTGCCAGCAGCTTACAGGGGTTGGATCAGCCCCAGCATTTT | CASSLQGLDQPQHF
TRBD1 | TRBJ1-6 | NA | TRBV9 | TGTGCCAGCAGTCTTAGGACAGGGGACAATTCACCCCTCCACTTT | CASSLRTGDNSPLHF
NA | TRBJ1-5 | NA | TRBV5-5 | TGTGCCAGCAGCTTGTCAGGGAGCAATCAGCCCCAGCATTTT | CASSLSGSNQPQHF
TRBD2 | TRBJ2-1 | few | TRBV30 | TGTGCCTGGAGCCACCACCCCGGGACTAGTTACTACAATGAGCAGTTCTTC | CAWSHHPGTSYYNEQFF
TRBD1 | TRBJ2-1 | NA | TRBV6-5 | TGTGCCAGCAGAGCCTGGGACAGGGCGGGTGAGCAGTTCTTC | CASRAWDRAGEQFF
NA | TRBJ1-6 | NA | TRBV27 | TGTGCCAGCAGTTTGGGGTCCTATAATTCACCCCTCCACTTT | CASSLGSYNSPLHF
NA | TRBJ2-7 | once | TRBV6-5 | TGTGCCAGCAGGACGACAGGTCGGTCCCACGAGCAGTACTTC | CASRTTGRSHEQYF
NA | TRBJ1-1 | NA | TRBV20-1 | TGCAGTGCTAGGGAAAACACTGAAGCTTTCTTT | CSARENTEAFF
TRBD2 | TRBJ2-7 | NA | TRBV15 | TGTGCCACCTCCGGAGCGGGAGTCGTCTACGAGCAGTACTTC | CATSGAGVVYEQYF
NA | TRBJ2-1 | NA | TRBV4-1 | TGCGCCAGCAGCCAAGATTCAGGGCAGCGGACCTACAATGAGCAGTTCTTC | CASSQDSGQRTYNEQFF
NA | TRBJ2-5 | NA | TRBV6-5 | TGTGCCAGCAGTCTACCGGGACAAGGTCTGGGTACCCAGTACTTC | CASSLPGQGLGTQYF
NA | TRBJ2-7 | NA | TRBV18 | TGTGCCAGCTCTTTAGCGAGAACTGGTGAGCAGTACTTC | CASSLARTGEQYF
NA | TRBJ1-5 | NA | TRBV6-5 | TGTGCCAGCACCGGGAACAGGGTTCGGCAGCCCCAGCATTTT | CASTGNRVRQPQHF
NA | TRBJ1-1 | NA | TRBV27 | TGTGCCAGCAGTTTATCGGAGGGCTCGGGCACTGAAGCTTTCTTT | CASSLSEGSGTEAFF
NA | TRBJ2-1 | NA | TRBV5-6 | TGTGCCAGCAGCCGAGGCTTGACAGCCCTCAATGAGCAGTTCTTC | CASSRGLTALNEQFF
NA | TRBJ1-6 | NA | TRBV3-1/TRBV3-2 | TGTGCCAGCAGCCAGAAGGGGCAAGGACCCCTCCACTTT | CASSQKGQGPLHF
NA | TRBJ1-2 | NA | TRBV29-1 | TGCAGCGTGGGGGATCGCGGCTACACCTTC | CSVGDRGYTF
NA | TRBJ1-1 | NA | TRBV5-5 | TGTGCCAGCAGCTTTGGTCACTTGGGGGGGAACACTGAAGCTTTCTTT | CASSFGHLGGNTEAFF
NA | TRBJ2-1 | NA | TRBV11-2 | TGTGCCAGCAGCTTTAGCGGAACTGAGCAGTTCTTC | CASSFSGTEQFF
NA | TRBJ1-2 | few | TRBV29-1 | TGCAGCGTTGTCCTCAGCTATGGCTACACCTTC | CSVVLSYGYTF
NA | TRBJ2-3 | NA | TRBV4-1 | TGCGCCAGCAGCCACGTCCTCCGGATGGATTATACGCAGTATTTT | CASSHVLRMDYTQYF
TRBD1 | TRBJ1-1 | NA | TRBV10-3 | TGTGCCGGAAGGGAAGAACAGGGGACTGAAGCTTTCTTT | CAGREEQGTEAFF
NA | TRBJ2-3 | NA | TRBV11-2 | TGTGCCAGCACGGTGGGGTCGAGCACAGATACGCAGTATTTT | CASTVGSSTDTQYF
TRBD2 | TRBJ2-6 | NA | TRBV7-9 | TGTGCCACAACTAGCGGGAGCCTCCTGGGAGGGGCCAACGTCCTGACTTTC | CATTSGSLLGGANVLTF
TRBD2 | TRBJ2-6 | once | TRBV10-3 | TGTGCCATCAGTGAGTCTGGGACTAGAATCAGCTCTGGGGCCAACGTCCTGACTTTC | CAISESGTRISSGANVLTF
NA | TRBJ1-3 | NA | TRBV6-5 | TGTGCCATCTCATTCCGGGACACGGCGAGAAACACCATATATTTT | CAISFRDTARNTIYF
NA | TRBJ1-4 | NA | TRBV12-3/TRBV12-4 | TGTGCCAGCAGTTACCAGCGTCTAGGGAAACTGTTTTTT | CASSYQRLGKLFF
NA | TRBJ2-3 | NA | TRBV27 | TGTGCCAGCAGTTTGGGACAGGTAGCGGGAGTGGGGGAGGCCACAGATACGCAGTATTTT | CASSLGQVAGVGEATDTQYF
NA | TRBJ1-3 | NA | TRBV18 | TGTGCCAGCTCACCTCAGGGTCCGGGCTCTGGAAACACCATATATTTT | CASSPQGPGSGNTIYF